This T cell receptor (beta chain) was observed in a study of T cell responses to AZD1222 COVID-19 vaccine. The CDR3 runs 16 residues. V gave up 7 bases and J gave up 0 bases, with 17 bases separating them. The method was immunoSEQ multiplex PCR; TCRdb's version includes in-frame clones alone and lacks a portion of them. In the table there are some 92,000 clones, approximately 90% of which are singletons. The sequencing here drew on peripheral blood, taken on day 0 of AZD1222 vaccination. The chain carries TRBV5-7 and TRBJ1-3; D is possibly TRBD1 (5 bases). TRBV5-7 is given ORF status, its function remaining uncertain. This receptor was obtained from an adult in good health. CDR3 sequence: CASPFGTASSGNTIYF. The CDR3 coding sequence is TGTGCCAGCCCCTTCGGGACTGCGAGCTCTGGAAACACCATATATTTT.